The 18 T cell receptor beta chains below were found in one sample sequenced in a study of T-cell memory formation after mild COVID-19. TCRdb ran MiXCR on the 5' RACE reads and lists one entry per CDR3 protein. The sample records roughly 240,000 distinct CDR3 sequences, 15% being singletons. Sequences were obtained from PBMCs or a T cell subset sorted from them (not recorded which). The receptors here all came from an adult woman who had mild COVID-19 (a few samples of this study predate the infection). Cell type and time point are not known.

Ten or more counts support this clonotype. This chain links TRBV19 with TRBJ2-2; tentative D call: TRBD1 (5 bases). Trimming took 5 bases from V and 1 from J, leaving 11 bases between them. CDR1 is LNHDA and CDR2 is SQIVND in the germline V gene (reference sequence). The CDR3 totals 15 residues. The DNA of the CDR3 is TGTGCCAGTAGTTTCAACGACAGGAACACCGGGGAGCTGTTTTTT. Its translation: CASSFNDRNTGELFF.

This clonotype was found a few times. The V call is TRBV20-1, the J call TRBJ2-2; D gene uncertain. CDR1 and CDR2 (germline): DFQATT, SNEGSKA (reference sequence). This CDR3 region has 14 residues. Trimming removed 3 bases at V and 1 base at J, with 9 bases between. The CDR3, as DNA: TGCAGTGCTAGTGAAGGGTTGAACACCGGGGAGCTGTTTTTT. It specifies CSASEGLNTGELFF.

This rearrangement joins TRBV9 to TRBJ2-5; 8 bases are shared with TRBD2. The CDR3 runs 16 residues. Germline lookup yields CDR1 SGDLS and CDR2 YYNGEE. The ends lost 4 bases at V and 5 bases at J; junction bases unmatched: 13. In DNA, the CDR3 is TGTGCCAGCAGCTGGGGCGGGAGGCCTCTGGGGGAGACCCAGTACTTC. Translating it yields CASSWGGRPLGETQYF. Based on the CDR3 plus reference TRBV9 and TRBJ2-5, the full variable domain is DSGVTQTPKHLITATGQRVTLRCSPRSGDLSVYWYQQSLDQGLQFLIQYYNGEERAKGNILERFSAQQFPDLHSELNLSSLELGDSALYFCASSWGGRPLGETQYFGPGTRLLVL.

The rearrangement uses TRBV6-2 or TRBV6-3 and TRBJ2-5; 7 positions match TRBD1. Germline CDR1 reads MNHEY; CDR2 reads SVGEGT. Unmatched junction bases numbered 6, after V lost 0 bases and J lost 5 bases. CDR3 size: 15 residues. The CDR3, as DNA: TGTGCCAGCAGTTACTCGAGGACAGGTTCGGAGACCCAGTACTTC. This gives the protein CASSYSRTGSETQYF.

This clonotype was seen a handful of times. The J gene is TRBJ2-3, the V gene TRBV6-5; D is undetermined. V was cut by 1 base and J by 0 bases, with 8 bases left in between. The CDR3 totals 15 residues. Germline assignment: CDR1 MNHEY and CDR2 SVGAGI. DNA of the CDR3: TGTGCCAGCAGTTACTTTAACCCTAGCACAGATACGCAGTATTTT. Translating it yields CASSYFNPSTDTQYF.

This clonotype was counted between two and nine times. This chain joins TRBV5-1 and TRBJ2-7; 11 bases fit TRBD2. The CDR3 loop spans 17 amino acids. Germline V gives CDR1 SGHRS, CDR2 YFSETQ. After removal of 4 bases from V and 3 bases from J, the junction contained 12 bases not matched to a gene. This chain's CDR3 is CASSLTFLAGGHYEQYF. CDR3 sequence (DNA): TGCGCCAGCAGCCTCACGTTCCTAGCGGGGGGCCACTACGAGCAGTACTTC. Variable domain in full (rest from reference TRBV5-1 and TRBJ2-7): KAGVTQTPRYLIKTRGQQVTLSCSPISGHRSVSWYQQTPGQGLQFLFEYFSETQRNKGNFPGRFSGRQFSNSRSEMNVSTLELGDSALYLCASSLTFLAGGHYEQYFGPGTRLTVT.

This clonotype has more than one count but fewer than ten. This chain links TRBV19 with TRBJ2-6; 9 bases fit TRBD1. The CDR3 is 18 amino acids. J lost 0 bases, V lost 4 bases, and 7 bases had no gene match. The germline CDR1 and CDR2 sequences are LNHDA and SQIVND (reference sequence). This chain's CDR3 is CASSTLGTGTSGANVLTF. The CDR3 DNA reads TGTGCCAGTAGTACCCTGGGGACAGGGACCTCTGGGGCCAACGTCCTGACTTTC.

This clonotype showed up just once. This rearrangement joins TRBV11-2 to TRBJ1-2, with unresolved D. Germline lookup yields CDR1 SGHAT and CDR2 FQNNGV. CDR3 length equals 15 residues. The V gene lost 10 bases and the J gene lost 3 bases, with 21 bases spanning the gap. The CDR3 DNA reads TGTGCCAACAACCTGTGGGGTTCCCTCTACTATGGCTACACCTTC. It specifies CANNLWGSLYYGYTF.

This rearrangement joins TRBV12-3 or TRBV12-4 to TRBJ1-5; D gene ambiguous. This CDR3 is 11 amino acids long. Trimming took off 4 bases at V and 5 bases at J, with 3 bases between the two ends. The DNA of the CDR3 is TGTGCCAGCAGTTCGGATCAGCCCCAGCATTTT. Its translation: CASSSDQPQHF.

The chain recombines TRBV6-5 with TRBJ2-6; D remains unclear. Germline values: CDR1 MNHEY, CDR2 SVGAGI. CDR3 size: 19 residues. V lost 2 bases and J 0 bases, leaving 17 bases between the germline ends. DNA for the CDR3: TGTGCCAGCAGTTACAACATTTGGGGTTTCATCTCTGGGGCCAACGTCCTGACTTTC. Its translation is CASSYNIWGFISGANVLTF.

This clonotype was observed at least ten times. The chain couples TRBV5-1 to TRBJ2-2; tentatively, D is TRBD1 (5 bases). The length of the CDR3 is 15 residues. Deletions cut 7 bases from V and 5 bases from J, with 18 bases between. From germline, CDR1 is SGHRS and CDR2 YFSETQ. CDR3 protein: CASLTGPLGTGELFF. For the CDR3, the DNA is TGCGCCAGCCTAACAGGTCCGCTGGGAACCGGGGAGCTGTTTTTT.

The V call is TRBV24-1, the J call TRBJ2-1; weak D call: TRBD1 (6 bases). The CDR3 covers 14 residues. In germline, CDR1 is KGHDR, CDR2 SFDVKD. Trimming cost V 5 bases and J 0 bases, with 7 bases left between them. The CDR3 loop reads CATSGQDSYNEQFF. The CDR3 nucleotides read TGTGCCACCAGTGGACAGGACTCCTACAATGAGCAGTTCTTC.

V usage is TRBV7-8 and J usage is TRBJ2-3; the match to TRBD1 covers 7 bases. Trimming cost V 5 bases and J 11 bases; bases outside gene matches: 13. Germline CDR1 and CDR2: SGHVS and FQNEAQ. CDR3 length: 14 residues. Here the CDR3 reads CASSRTEGRDRQYF. Written as DNA, the CDR3 is TGTGCCAGCAGCCGAACAGAAGGACGGGACAGGCAGTATTTT.

The chain combines TRBV4-1 with TRBJ2-7; 10 nucleotides agree with TRBD1. V shed 0 bases and J 4 bases; nucleotides not matched to a gene: 6. CDR1 and CDR2 from the germline V gene are MGHRA and YSYEKL. The CDR3 runs 16 residues. CDR3 residues: CASSQDTGQGRYEQYF. The CDR3 DNA reads TGCGCCAGCAGCCAAGATACGGGACAGGGGAGATACGAGCAGTACTTC.

This clonotype came up many times. V is TRBV5-1 and J is TRBJ1-1; D is possibly TRBD1 (5 bases). Germline V lookup: CDR1 SGHRS, CDR2 YFSETQ. This CDR3 comprises 14 residues. Trimming cost V 4 bases and J 0 bases, with 10 bases left between them. The CDR3 region is CASSGTTVNTEAFF. CDR3 coding DNA: TGCGCCAGCAGCGGGACGACGGTGAACACTGAAGCTTTCTTT.

V is TRBV7-2 and J is TRBJ2-5; no clear D gene. V shed 1 base and J shed 4 bases, with 7 bases lying between them. Per the germline V gene, CDR1 is SGHTA and CDR2 is FQGNSA. CDR3 length: 13 amino acids. CDR3 DNA: TGTGCCAGCAGCTTAGGATATGGAGAGACCCAGTACTTC. It specifies CASSLGYGETQYF.

DNA for the CDR3: TGCGCCAGCAGCTGGACAGGGGCCCGGAATGAAAAACTGTTTTTT. Protein sequence: CASSWTGARNEKLFF. V is TRBV5-1 and J is TRBJ1-4; TRBD1 matches 9 bases. V dropped 3 bases and J dropped 5; count of bases not matched to a gene: 5. Germline assignment: CDR1 SGHRS and CDR2 YFSETQ. This CDR3 comprises 15 residues.

In this sample, this clonotype turned up a few times. The chain is built from TRBV6-5 and TRBJ2-2; D unclear. The V end lost 6 bases, the J end lost 4 bases, and 12 bases lay between the germline ends. CDR1 and CDR2 (germline): MNHEY, SVGAGI. This CDR3 spans 14 amino acids. DNA for the CDR3: TGTGCCAGCAGCCCAATGGTCCTCACCGGGGAGCTGTTTTTT. Protein sequence: CASSPMVLTGELFF.